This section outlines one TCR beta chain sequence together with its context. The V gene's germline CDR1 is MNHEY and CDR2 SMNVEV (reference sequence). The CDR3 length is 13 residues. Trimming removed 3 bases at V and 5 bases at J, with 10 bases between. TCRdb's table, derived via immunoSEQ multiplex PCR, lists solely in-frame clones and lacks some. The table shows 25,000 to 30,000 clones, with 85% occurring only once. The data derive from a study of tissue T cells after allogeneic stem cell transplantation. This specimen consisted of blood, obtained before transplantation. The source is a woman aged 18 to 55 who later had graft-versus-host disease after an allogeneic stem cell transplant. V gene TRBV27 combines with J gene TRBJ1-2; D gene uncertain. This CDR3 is CASSLSGQYGYTF. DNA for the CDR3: TGTGCCAGCAGTTTGTCAGGCCAATATGGCTACACCTTC.